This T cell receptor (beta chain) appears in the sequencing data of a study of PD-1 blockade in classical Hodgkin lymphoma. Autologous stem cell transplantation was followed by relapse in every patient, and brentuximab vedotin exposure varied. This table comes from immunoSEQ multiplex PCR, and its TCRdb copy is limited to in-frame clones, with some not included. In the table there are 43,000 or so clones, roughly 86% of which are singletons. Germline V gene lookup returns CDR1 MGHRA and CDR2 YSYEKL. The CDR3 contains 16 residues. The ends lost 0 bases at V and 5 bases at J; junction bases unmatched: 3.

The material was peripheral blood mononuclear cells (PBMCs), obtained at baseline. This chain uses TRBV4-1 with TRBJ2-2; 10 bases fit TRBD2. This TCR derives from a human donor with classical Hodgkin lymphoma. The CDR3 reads CASSQDQAGGTGELFF. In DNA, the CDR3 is TGCGCCAGCAGCCAAGATCAAGCGGGAGGGACCGGGGAGCTGTTTTTT.